Sequencing of this T cell receptor beta chain was carried out in a study of blood T cell repertoires in COVID-19. Across the study: The cDNA or gDNA used as material had been derived from T cells, B-cell-depleted T cells, or PBMCs.

Method: immunoSEQ multiplex PCR; TCRdb's copy keeps in-frame clones and lacks some. The sample shows about 190,000 clones, more than 70% of them seen only once. CDR1 and CDR2 (germline): SGHTA, FQGNSA. This CDR3 is 14 amino acids long. With 5 bases removed from V and 3 bases from J, the gap between germline ends came to 13 bases. This clone was seen once. The sample comprised peripheral blood. This sequence joins TRBV7-2 and TRBJ2-5, with D possibly being TRBD1 (6 bases). This TCR was recovered from a woman aged 40-49 years who had recovered from COVID-19. The CDR3 nucleotides are TGTGCCAGCAGCCAAGGTGACAGGAAAGAGACCCAGTACTTC. As protein: CASSQGDRKETQYF.